Shown below are 7 T cell receptor beta chains from a single sample sequenced in a study of tumor-infiltrating lymphocytes in oesophageal squamous cell carcinoma. Each CDR3 protein gets one entry after TCRdb re-called the PCR reads with MiXCR. The table lists under 15,000 distinct CDR3 sequences, over 50% of them singletons. Sequencing input: esophageal tumor tissue. The source of these receptors is a female donor with esophageal squamous cell carcinoma.

This clonotype turned up a few times. The chain combines TRBV7-9 with TRBJ1-2, with TRBD1 matching over 9 bases. The CDR3 spans 12 residues. V lost 9 bases, J lost 2 bases, and 1 base stayed unmatched. Germline CDR1 and CDR2: SEHNR and FQNEAQ (reference sequence). The CDR3 is CASGQGNYGYTF. The CDR3 nucleotides read TGTGCCAGTGGACAGGGGAACTATGGCTACACCTTC. Combining the CDR3 with reference TRBV7-9 and TRBJ1-2 gives the whole variable domain DTGVSQNPRHKITKRGQNVTFRCDPISEHNRLYWYRQTLGQGPEFLTYFQNEAQLEKSRLLSDRFSAERPKGSFSTLEIQRTEQGDSAMYLCASGQGNYGYTFGSGTRLTVV.

The chain carries TRBV12-3 or TRBV12-4 and TRBJ2-5; D unclear. The J call may be in error: the DNA end matches TRBJ2-7 better. There are 13 residues in the CDR3. CDR3: CASSLRVSYEQYF. CDR3 nucleotide sequence: TGTGCCAGCAGTCTCCGAGTCTCCTACGAGCAGTACTTC.

In its sample, this clonotype was seen many times. The V call is TRBV24-1, the J call TRBJ2-3, with 12 bases fitting TRBD2. Trimming removed 4 bases from V and 5 bases from J; junction bases left unmatched: 15. Germline assignment: CDR1 KGHDR and CDR2 SFDVKD. This CDR3 is built from 19 residues. The CDR3 nucleotides read TGTGCCACCAGTGAACATAGACTAGCGGGAGAAAGTTTCAGAGATACGCAGTATTTT. It specifies CATSEHRLAGESFRDTQYF.

The chain carries TRBV10-1 and TRBJ1-4; the match to TRBD1 covers 9 bases. The CDR3 runs to 15 residues. The germline V gene encodes CDR1 WNHNN and CDR2 SYGVQD (reference sequence). The trim removed 0 bases at V and 6 bases at J, leaving 2 bases unmatched. This CDR3 is CASSESRTGDEKLFF. The CDR3 DNA follows: TGCGCCAGCAGTGAGTCGAGGACAGGGGATGAAAAACTGTTTTTT.

The chain is built from TRBV7-3 and TRBJ2-3; 8 nucleotides match TRBD2. The closer fit of TRBJ2-1 to the DNA end suggests the J call may be wrong. Germline V lookup: CDR1 SGHTA, CDR2 FQGTGA. The CDR3 contains 16 residues. Here the CDR3 DNA reads TGTGCCAGCAGCTTATTACCGGGACTAGGGAGGGATGAGCAGTTCTTC. Its translation: CASSLLPGLGRDEQFF.

Regarding this clonotype: At one boundary the junction diverges from the germline segment, which might be a read error. The chain is built from TRBV20-1 and TRBJ2-5, with D unclear. TRBJ2-7 explains the end of the DNA better; the J call may be wrong. CDR1 is DFQATT, CDR2 SNEGSKA, per germline (reference sequence). CDR3 length: 13 amino acids. CDR3 region: CRAKVSGTYEQYF. The DNA of the CDR3 is TGCAGGGCTAAGGTTTCCGGTACCTACGAGCAGTACTTC.

Of note for this clonotype: Lacking the conserved final phenylalanine or tryptophan, this CDR3 likely reflects a read error. It is unclear where the CDR3 begins or ends on the DNA, so no DNA is shown, and the CDR3 is as TCRdb lists it. This chain joins TRBV28 and TRBJ2-1; the listed D gene, TRBD1, was not tested against the DNA. The CDR3 spans 14 residues, counting both ends. Germline values: CDR1 MDHEN, CDR2 SYDVKM. The CDR3 reads CASNRGTRGYTFGS.